This TCR beta chain was found in a study of T cells in Graves' hyperthyroidism and ophthalmopathy. Germline V lookup: CDR1 DFQATT, CDR2 SNEGSKA (reference sequence). V lost 6 bases, J lost 7 bases, and 10 bases lay in between. The CDR3 length is 11 residues. RNA transcripts provided the source from which TCR beta CDR3 regions were amplified. TCR CDR3 regions were first amplified by RT-PCR with HTBI primers. TCRdb called the multiplex PCR reads again in MiXCR, with one record for every CDR3 protein. The sample has a few hundred thousand distinct CDR3 sequences; more than 12% are singletons. This clonotype was detected ten times or more.

The chain links TRBV20-1 to TRBJ1-5; D is unresolved. Sequencing was performed on blood. This clonotype originated in a woman aged 25 to 39 with Graves' hyperthyroidism. This CDR3 reads CSASNGQPQHF. In nucleotides, the CDR3 is TGCAGTGCCTCAAACGGACAGCCCCAGCATTTT.